The T cell receptor beta chain described here comes from a study of blood T cell repertoires in COVID-19. Whole-study context: Samples of COVID-19 (acute and convalescent) were obtained from the United States, Italy and Spain. T cells, B-cell-depleted T cells, or PBMCs provided the cDNA or gDNA that served as material.

Trimming took off 4 bases at V and 3 bases at J, with 7 bases between the two ends. The CDR3 extends over 12 amino acids. In germline, CDR1 is WSHSY, CDR2 SAAADI. Only in-frame clones appear in the TCRdb table, and some are missing; sequencing was by immunoSEQ multiplex PCR. The top ten hold 8.9% of the sample, which has around 150,000 clones, 84% seen once. The sequence came from a man aged 25-45 years with COVID-19, enrolled during active disease. The sequenced material came from peripheral blood. The chain joins TRBV10-2 to TRBJ2-7; D is possibly TRBD1 (6 bases). The CDR3 loop reads CASSVDSYEQYF. The CDR3 nucleotides are TGCGCCAGCAGTGTGGACAGCTACGAGCAGTACTTC.